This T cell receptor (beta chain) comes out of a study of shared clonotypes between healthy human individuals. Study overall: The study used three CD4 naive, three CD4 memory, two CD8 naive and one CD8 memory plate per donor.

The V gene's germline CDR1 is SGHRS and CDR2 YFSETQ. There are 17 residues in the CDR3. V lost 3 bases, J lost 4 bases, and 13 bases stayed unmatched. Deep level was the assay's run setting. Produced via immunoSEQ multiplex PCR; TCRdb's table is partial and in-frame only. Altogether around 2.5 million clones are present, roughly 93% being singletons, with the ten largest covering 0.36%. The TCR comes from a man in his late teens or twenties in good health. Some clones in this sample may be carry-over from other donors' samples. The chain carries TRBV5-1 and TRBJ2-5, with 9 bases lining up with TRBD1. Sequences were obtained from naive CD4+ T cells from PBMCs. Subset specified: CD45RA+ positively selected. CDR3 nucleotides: TGCGCCAGCAGCTCTGAGCCTCCGGGACAGGGACGAGAGACCCAGTACTTC. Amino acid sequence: CASSSEPPGQGRETQYF.